This record concerns one TCR beta chain sequence. What antigen it recognizes has not been identified. Nothing much larger sits one base from this clone, and base qualities are not available. This specimen belongs to a study of CD4 T cells in relation to SARS-CoV-2 and coronaviruses (dated by TCRdb to the early 2020s). Background on the whole study: The ViraFEST assay cultured PBMCs with antigen for 10 days, then sequenced TCR beta CDR3s to find antigen-specific clonal expansions. The negative reference condition was either a culture with an HIV-1 Nef peptide pool or a culture with no peptide. Using patient-derived lymphoblastoid cell lines, the shared crossreactive spike epitopes were mapped to their HLA restriction. The study assessed, at the TCR clonotype level, memory CD4+ T cell crossreactivity between SARS-CoV-2 and common cold coronavirus spike proteins. The Adaptive Biotechnologies TCR-sequencing kit was used for samples from a few pre-COVID donors and for the naive versus memory experiments, whereas the other data were Illumina-based. A different TCR-beta assay, based on Illumina, was used to sequence expansion assays from other donors in the study.

Based on the germline V gene, the CDR1 and CDR2 sequences are WSHSY and SAAADI. From the cysteine up to the phenylalanine, the CDR3 has a length of 13 residues. CDR3 DNA is the only sequence kept; it has 39 bases, read in frame from the first base. The V end loses 6 bases and the J end loses 1 base, and a stretch of 9 bases separates them. What the study reported, not specific to this receptor: Significantly weaker SARS-CoV-2-driven expansion was shown by crossreactive clones than by monoreactive clones, consistent with antigenic imprinting. Because the crossreactivity analysis focused on spike protein, crossreactivity against other viral proteins was not assessed. Memory CD4+ clonotypes crossrecognizing SARS-CoV-2 and at least one common cold coronavirus spike were found in around three fifths of donors. Because no donor provided both pre-pandemic and post-infection samples, tracing the source of pre-existing responses was limited. The study was constrained by small numbers of patients and of tested TCRs.

Libraries came from the immunoSEQ multiplex PCR assay. Per the source publication's procedure: During preprocessing, nonproductive sequences were removed, as were CDR3s that did not start with C, did not end with F or W, or were shorter than 7 amino acids. Antigen-specific clonotypes were called with the MANAFEST web app on the basis of expansion relative to the reference and to other culture wells. A clone was considered positive if the clone showed significant expansion compared with the reference culture in 2 of 3 replicate wells at an FDR below 0.05. For a clone to be considered positive, significant expansion relative to all other tandem wells and an odds ratio above 5 were also required. CDR3 homology was quantified as pairwise Levenshtein distance, calculated with the stringdist R package after three terminal residues were trimmed from each end. Imported from immuneACCESS, the table was reduced by TCRdb to in-frame sequences with V and J called. These copies leave out some clones; in studies compared against another copy, an unresolved V gene accounts for under half, and the cause of the remainder is not known. V and J calls and clone size are those listed in that table; D and trimming were worked out from the DNA. For this sample the table gives 32,000 or so clones, of which 76% were detected only once. Of the sample, roughly 15% falls within the top ten clones.

CD4+ T cells from unexposed donors were collected before the COVID-19 pandemic (2011-2018). Following 10 days of culture, the EasySep CD4+ T cell isolation kit was used to isolate CD4+ T cells. As cell number allowed, CD4+ T cells from unexposed donors were tested for reactivity to SARS-CoV-2 S and N and to four common cold coronavirus spike pools. Around 1.9 million PBMCs per well were cultured in IMDM with roughly 5.5% human AB serum and around 10 IU/ml IL-2. Half of the culture medium was replaced with fresh IL-2-containing medium on days 3 and 7. In general, every peptide culture condition was set up in three replicate wells. The leukapheresis product for the unexposed donors was obtained through commercial purchase. PBMCs were isolated from leukapheresis product or whole blood by Ficoll-Paque PLUS gradient centrifugation. PBMCs were either cryopreserved at -140°C or used fresh in the expansion assay. The QIAamp Micro DNA Kit was used to extract genomic DNA from the CD4+ T cells.

The sequence links TRBV10-2 to TRBJ1-1; the D gene assignment is ambiguous. The receptor was derived from a human donor in good health. The material sequenced was CD4+ T cells from PBMCs, cultured in vitro. The DNA sequence is as follows: TGCGCCAGCAGACAGATTCCGAACACTGAAGCTTTCTTT. Its protein product is CASRQIPNTEAFF.